Below, one T cell receptor (beta chain) is given with its context. As yet, its antigen is unknown. Germline V gene data show CDR1 as SGHTA and CDR2 as FQGNSA. The V segment lost 0 bases and the J segment 5 bases; nucleotides outside the gene matches: 5. The CDR3 length is 15 residues. The method was immunoSEQ multiplex PCR; TCRdb's version includes in-frame clones alone and lacks a portion of them. The sample lists roughly 60,000 clones; roughly four fifths were seen once. These data belong to a study of glioma-infiltrating T cells after dendritic cell vaccination. Notes on the study in general: Longer survival after dendritic cell vaccination followed higher pretreatment TIL content. No direct clonality-survival link was found; a diverse polyclonal response may matter.

Time point here: after dendritic cell vaccination, including at tumor progression/relapse. The sample consisted of blood, taken after dendritic cell vaccination. This chain joins TRBV7-2 and TRBJ1-1; 8 bases are shared with TRBD1. The TCR comes from a human donor with glioblastoma. CDR3 amino acids: CASSLAGTGGTEAFF. CDR3 nucleotide sequence: TGTGCCAGCAGCTTAGCTGGGACAGGAGGTACTGAAGCTTTCTTT.